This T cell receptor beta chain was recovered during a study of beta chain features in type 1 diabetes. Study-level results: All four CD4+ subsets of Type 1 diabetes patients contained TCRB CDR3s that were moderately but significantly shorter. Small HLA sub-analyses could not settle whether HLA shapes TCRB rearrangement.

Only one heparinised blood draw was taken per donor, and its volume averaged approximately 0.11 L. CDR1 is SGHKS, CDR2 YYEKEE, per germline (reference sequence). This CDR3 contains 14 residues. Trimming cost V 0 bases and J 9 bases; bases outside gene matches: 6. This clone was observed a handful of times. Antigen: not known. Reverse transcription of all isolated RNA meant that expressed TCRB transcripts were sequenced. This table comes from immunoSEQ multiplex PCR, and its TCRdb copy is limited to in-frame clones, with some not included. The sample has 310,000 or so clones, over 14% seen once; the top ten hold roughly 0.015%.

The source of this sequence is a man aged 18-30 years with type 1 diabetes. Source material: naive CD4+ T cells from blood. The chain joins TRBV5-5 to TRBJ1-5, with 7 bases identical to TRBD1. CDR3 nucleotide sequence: TGTGCCAGCAGCTTGGAATTGGACAGGCGGCCCCAGCATTTT. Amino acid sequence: CASSLELDRRPQHF.